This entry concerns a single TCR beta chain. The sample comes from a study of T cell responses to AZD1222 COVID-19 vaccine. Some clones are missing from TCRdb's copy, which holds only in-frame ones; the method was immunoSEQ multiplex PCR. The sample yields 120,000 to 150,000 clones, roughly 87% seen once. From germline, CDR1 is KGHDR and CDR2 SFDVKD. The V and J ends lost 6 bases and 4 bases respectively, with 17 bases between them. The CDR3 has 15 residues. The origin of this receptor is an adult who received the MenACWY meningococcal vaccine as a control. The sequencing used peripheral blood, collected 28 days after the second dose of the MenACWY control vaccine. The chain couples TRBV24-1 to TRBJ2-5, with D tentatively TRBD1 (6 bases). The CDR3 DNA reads TGTGCCACCAGTCGGGGCAGGGGCCCCCTAGAGACCCAGTACTTC. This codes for CATSRGRGPLETQYF.